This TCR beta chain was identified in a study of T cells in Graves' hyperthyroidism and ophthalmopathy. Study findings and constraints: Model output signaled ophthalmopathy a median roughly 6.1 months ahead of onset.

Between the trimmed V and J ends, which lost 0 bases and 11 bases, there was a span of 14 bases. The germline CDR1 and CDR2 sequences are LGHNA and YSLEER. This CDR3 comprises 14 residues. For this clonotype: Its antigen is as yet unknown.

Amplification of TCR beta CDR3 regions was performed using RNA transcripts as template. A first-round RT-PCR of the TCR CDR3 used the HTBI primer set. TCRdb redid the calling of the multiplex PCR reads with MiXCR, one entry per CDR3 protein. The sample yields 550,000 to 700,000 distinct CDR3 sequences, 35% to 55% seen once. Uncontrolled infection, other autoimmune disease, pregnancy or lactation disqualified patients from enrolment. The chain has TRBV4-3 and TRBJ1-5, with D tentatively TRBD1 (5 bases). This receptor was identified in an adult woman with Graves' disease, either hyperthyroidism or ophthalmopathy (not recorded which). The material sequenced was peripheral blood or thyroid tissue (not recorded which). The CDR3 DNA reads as TGCGCCAGCAGCCAAGAGGCTGGGGGGGAGACCCAGCATTTT. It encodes CASSQEAGGETQHF.